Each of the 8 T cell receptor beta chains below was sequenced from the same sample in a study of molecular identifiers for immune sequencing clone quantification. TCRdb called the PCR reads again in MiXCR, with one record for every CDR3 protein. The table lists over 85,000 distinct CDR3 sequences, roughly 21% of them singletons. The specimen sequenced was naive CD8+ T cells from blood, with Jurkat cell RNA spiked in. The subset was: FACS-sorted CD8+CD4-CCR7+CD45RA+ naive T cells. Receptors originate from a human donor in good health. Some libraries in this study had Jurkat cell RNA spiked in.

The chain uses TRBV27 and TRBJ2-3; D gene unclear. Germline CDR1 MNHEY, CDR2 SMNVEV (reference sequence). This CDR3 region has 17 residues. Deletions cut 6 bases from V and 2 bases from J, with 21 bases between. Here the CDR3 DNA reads TGTGCCAGCAGCTTAAGTCGGCTCAACCCGAACACAGATACGCAGTATTTT. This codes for CASSLSRLNPNTDTQYF.

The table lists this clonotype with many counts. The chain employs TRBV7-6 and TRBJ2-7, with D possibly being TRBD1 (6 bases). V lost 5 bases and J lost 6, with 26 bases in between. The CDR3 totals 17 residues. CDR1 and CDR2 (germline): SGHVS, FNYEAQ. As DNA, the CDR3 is TGTGCCAGCAGCCCGACAATAACCCTGACAGGCCCGGCCGAGCAGTACTTC. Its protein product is CASSPTITLTGPAEQYF.

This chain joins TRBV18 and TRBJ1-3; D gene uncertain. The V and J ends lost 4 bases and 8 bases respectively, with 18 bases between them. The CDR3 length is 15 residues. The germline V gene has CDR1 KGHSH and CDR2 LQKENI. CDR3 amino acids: CASSLFPLPEDTIYF. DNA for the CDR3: TGTGCCAGCTCACTTTTCCCCCTGCCTGAGGACACCATATATTTT.

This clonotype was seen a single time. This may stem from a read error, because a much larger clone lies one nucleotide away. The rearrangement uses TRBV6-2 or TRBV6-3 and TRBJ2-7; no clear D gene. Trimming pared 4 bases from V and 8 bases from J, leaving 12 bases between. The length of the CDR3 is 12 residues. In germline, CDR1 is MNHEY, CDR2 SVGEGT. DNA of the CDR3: TGTGCCAGCAGTTCTTTTTTATGGAAGCAGTACTTC. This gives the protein CASSSFLWKQYF.

CDR3: CASSRPDGYQETQYF. The CDR3 DNA follows: TGTGCCAGCAGCCGGCCTGACGGGTACCAAGAGACCCAGTACTTC. This chain uses TRBV3-1 with TRBJ2-5, with D unclear. The CDR3 totals 15 residues. The V end lost 4 bases, the J end lost 0 bases, and 12 bases lay between the germline ends. Germline V CDR1 and CDR2: LGHDT, YNNKEL (reference sequence).

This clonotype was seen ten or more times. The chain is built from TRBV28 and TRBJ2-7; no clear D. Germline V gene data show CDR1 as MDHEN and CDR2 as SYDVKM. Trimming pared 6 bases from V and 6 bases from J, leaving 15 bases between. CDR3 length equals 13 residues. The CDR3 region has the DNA TGTGCCAGCAGCTTTTCAGGAAGTCGCGAGCAGTACTTC. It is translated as CASSFSGSREQYF.

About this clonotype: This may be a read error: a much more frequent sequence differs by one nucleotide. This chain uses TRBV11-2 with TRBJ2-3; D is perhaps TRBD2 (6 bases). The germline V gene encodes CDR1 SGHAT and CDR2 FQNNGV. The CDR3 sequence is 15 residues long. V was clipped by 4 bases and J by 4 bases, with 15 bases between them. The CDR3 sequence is CASSSWGLTSDTQYF. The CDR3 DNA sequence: TGTGCCAGCAGCTCATGGGGACTCACATCAGATACGCAGTATTTT.

The CDR3 sequence: CASSLAGGWREDSYEQYF. The DNA for the CDR3 is TGTGCCAGCAGCTTGGCCGGGGGTTGGCGGGAGGACTCCTACGAGCAGTACTTC. This chain uses TRBV5-6 with TRBJ2-7, with 8 bases fitting TRBD2. Losses at the gene ends were 0 bases for V and 0 bases for J; bases not matched to a gene: 11. CDR3 length: 18 amino acids. The germline V gene has CDR1 SGHDT and CDR2 YYEEEE. The variable domain in full, with the rest retrieved from reference TRBV5-6 and TRBJ2-7, is DAGVTQSPTHLIKTRGQQVTLRCSPKSGHDTVSWYQQALGQGPQFIFQYYEEEERQRGNFPDRFSGHQFPNYSSELNVNALLLGDSALYLCASSLAGGWREDSYEQYFGPGTRLTVT.